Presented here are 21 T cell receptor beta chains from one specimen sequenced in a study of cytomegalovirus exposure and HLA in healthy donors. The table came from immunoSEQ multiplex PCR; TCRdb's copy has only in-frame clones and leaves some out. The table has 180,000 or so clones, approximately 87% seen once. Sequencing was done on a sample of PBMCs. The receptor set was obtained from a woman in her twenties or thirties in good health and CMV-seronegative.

CDR3 coding DNA: TGTGCCAGCAGGGAGACAGGGAGGAATCAGCCCCAGCATTTT. This translates into CASRETGRNQPQHF. This sequence joins TRBV27 and TRBJ1-5; 7 bases are shared with TRBD1. CDR1 is MNHEY, CDR2 SMNVEV, per germline (reference sequence). CDR3 size: 14 residues. With V trimmed by 6 bases and J by 4 bases, 6 bases remained unmatched.

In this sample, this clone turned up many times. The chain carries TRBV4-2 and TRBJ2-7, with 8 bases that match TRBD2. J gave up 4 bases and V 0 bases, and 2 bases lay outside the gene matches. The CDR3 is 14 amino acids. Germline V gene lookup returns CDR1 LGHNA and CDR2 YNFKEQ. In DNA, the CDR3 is TGTGCCAGCAGCCAAGACACTAGCGGATACGAGCAGTACTTC. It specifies CASSQDTSGYEQYF.

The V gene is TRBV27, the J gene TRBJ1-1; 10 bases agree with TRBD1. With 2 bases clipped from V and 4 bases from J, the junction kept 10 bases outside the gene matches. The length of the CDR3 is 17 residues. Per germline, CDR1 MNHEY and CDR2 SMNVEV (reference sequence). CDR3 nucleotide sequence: TGTGCCAGCAGTTTACGGGTGACAGGGGGCTCGGGCACTGAAGCTTTCTTT. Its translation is CASSLRVTGGSGTEAFF.

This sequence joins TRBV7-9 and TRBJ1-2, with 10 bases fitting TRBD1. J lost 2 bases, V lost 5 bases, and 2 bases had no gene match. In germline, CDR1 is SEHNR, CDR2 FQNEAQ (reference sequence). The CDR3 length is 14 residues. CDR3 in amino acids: CASSPGQGNYGYTF. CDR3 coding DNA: TGTGCCAGCAGCCCGGGACAGGGGAACTATGGCTACACCTTC.

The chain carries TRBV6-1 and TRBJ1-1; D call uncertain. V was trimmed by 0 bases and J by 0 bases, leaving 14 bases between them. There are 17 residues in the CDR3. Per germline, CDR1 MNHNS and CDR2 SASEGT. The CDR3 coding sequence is TGTGCCAGCAGTGAAGCATATCCAGTCATGATGAACACTGAAGCTTTCTTT. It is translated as CASSEAYPVMMNTEAFF.

The CDR3 here is CAISAGSGSNQPQHF. In DNA, the CDR3 is TGTGCCATCAGTGCAGGGTCCGGAAGCAATCAGCCCCAGCATTTT. The rearrangement uses TRBV10-3 and TRBJ1-5; D is possibly TRBD1 (5 bases). V dropped 4 bases and J dropped 1 base, with 11 bases sitting between them. Per germline, CDR1 ENHRY and CDR2 SYGVKD. The CDR3 contains 15 residues.

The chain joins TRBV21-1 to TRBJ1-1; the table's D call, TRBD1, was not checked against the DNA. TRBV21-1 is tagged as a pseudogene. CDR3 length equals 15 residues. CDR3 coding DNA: TGTGCCAGCAACATATTTCAGGGCCCGAACACTGAAGCTTTCTTT. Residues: CASNIFQGPNTEAFF.

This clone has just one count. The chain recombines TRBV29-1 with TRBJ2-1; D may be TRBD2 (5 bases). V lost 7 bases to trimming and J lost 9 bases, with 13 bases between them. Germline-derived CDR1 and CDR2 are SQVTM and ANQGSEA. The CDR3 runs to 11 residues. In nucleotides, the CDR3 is TGCAGCGCCGCGACTACCGGTGAGCAGTTCTTC. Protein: CSAATTGEQFF.

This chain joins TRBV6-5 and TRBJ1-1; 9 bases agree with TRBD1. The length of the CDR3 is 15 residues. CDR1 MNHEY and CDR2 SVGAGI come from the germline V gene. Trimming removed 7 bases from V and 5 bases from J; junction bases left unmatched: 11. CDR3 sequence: CASTLSGTGRTEAFF. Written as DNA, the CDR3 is TGTGCCAGCACCTTATCCGGGACAGGGCGGACTGAAGCTTTCTTT.

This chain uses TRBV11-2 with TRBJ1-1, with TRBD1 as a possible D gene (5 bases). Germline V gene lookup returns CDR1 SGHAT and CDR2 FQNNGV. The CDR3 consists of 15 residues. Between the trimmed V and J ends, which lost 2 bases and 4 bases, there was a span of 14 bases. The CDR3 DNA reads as TGTGCCAGCAGCTTACGGCGGGATGGGGGCACTGAAGCTTTCTTT. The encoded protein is CASSLRRDGGTEAFF.

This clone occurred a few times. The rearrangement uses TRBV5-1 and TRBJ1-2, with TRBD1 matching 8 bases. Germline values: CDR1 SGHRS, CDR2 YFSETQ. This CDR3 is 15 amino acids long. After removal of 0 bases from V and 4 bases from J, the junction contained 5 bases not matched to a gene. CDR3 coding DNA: TGCGCCAGCAGCTTGGCGGCAGGGGGCGGCTATGGCTACACCTTC. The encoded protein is CASSLAAGGGYGYTF.

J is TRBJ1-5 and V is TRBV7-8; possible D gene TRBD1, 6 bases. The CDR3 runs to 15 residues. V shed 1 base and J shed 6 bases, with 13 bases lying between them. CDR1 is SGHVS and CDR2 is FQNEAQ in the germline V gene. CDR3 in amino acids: CASSLGNRDGQPQHF. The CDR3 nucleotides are TGTGCCAGCAGCTTAGGGAACAGGGACGGTCAGCCCCAGCATTTT.

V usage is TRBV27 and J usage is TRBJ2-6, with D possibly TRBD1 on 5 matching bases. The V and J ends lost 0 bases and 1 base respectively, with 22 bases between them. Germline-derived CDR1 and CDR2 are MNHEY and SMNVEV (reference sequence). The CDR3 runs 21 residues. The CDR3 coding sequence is TGTGCCAGCAGTTTATCTCGAGGCAGGGCATCTACCCGATCTGGGGCCAACGTCCTGACTTTC. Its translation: CASSLSRGRASTRSGANVLTF.

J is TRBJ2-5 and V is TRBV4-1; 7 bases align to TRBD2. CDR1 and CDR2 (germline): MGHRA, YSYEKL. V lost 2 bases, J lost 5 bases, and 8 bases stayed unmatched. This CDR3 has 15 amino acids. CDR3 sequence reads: CASSQPAKGGETQYF. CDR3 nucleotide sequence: TGCGCCAGCAGCCAACCTGCTAAGGGAGGGGAGACCCAGTACTTC.

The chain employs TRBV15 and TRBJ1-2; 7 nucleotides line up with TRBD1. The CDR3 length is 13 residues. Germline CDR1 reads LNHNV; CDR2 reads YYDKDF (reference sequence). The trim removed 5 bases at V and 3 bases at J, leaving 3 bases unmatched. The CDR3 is CATSGDSYYGYTF. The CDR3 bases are TGTGCCACCAGCGGGGACAGTTACTATGGCTACACCTTC.

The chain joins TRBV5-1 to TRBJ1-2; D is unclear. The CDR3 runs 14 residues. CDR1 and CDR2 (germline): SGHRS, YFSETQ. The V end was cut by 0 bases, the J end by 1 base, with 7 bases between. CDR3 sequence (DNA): TGCGCCAGCAGCTTGGAGGCGGATAACTATGGCTACACCTTC. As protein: CASSLEADNYGYTF.

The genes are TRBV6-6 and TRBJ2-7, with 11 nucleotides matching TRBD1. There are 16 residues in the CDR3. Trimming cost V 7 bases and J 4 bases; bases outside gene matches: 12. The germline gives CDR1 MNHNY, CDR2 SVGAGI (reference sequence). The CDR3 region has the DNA TGTGCCAGCACCCCAGAGGGGACAGGGGGGAGTTACGAGCAGTACTTC. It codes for CASTPEGTGGSYEQYF.

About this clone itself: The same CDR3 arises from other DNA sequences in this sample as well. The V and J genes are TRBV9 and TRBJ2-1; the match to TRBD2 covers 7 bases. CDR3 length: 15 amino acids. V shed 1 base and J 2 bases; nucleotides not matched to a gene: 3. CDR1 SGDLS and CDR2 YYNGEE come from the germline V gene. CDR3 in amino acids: CASSVTGGTYNEQFF. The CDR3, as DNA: TGTGCCAGCAGCGTAACCGGGGGGACCTACAATGAGCAGTTCTTC.

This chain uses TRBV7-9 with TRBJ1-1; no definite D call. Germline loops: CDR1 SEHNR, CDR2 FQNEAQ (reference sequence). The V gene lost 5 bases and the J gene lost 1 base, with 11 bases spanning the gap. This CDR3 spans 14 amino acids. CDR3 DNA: TGTGCCAGCAGCACACAGAAGACGAACACTGAAGCTTTCTTT. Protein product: CASSTQKTNTEAFF.

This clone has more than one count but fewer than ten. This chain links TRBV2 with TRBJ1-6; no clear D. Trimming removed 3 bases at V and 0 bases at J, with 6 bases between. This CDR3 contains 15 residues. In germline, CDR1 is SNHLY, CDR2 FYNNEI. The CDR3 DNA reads TGTGCCAGCAGTGATGGGAGCTCCTATAATTCACCCCTCCACTTT. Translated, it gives CASSDGSSYNSPLHF.

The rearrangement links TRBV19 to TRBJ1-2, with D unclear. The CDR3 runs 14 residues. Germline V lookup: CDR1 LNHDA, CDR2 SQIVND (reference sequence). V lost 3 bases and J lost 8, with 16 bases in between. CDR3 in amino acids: CASSIAGAGTGYTF. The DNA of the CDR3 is TGTGCCAGTAGTATCGCGGGAGCGGGCACGGGCTACACCTTC.